This T cell receptor (beta chain) was recorded in a study of cytomegalovirus exposure and HLA in healthy donors. On this clone itself: What it binds is unknown.

The study, taken as a whole, reports: In a later analysis, TCR association rates varied by HLA locus: DRB1 most, HLA-C fewest.

The CDR3 loop spans 15 amino acids. Per germline, CDR1 KGHSH and CDR2 LQKENI. V was clipped by 6 bases and J by 6 bases; unmatched bases: 6. The PCR employed 60 Vbeta primers together with 13 Jbeta primers. The assay was immunoSEQ multiplex PCR, and TCRdb's table has in-frame clones only and misses some. The repertoire holds almost 200,000 clones, with approximately 85% as singletons. The rearrangement uses TRBV18 and TRBJ1-5, with 12 bases identical to TRBD1. The sample comprised PBMCs. The sequence was obtained from a woman aged 45 to 65 in good health and CMV-seronegative. CDR3 sequence reads: CASSAGTGGFQPQHF. The CDR3 bases are TGTGCCAGCTCTGCCGGGACAGGGGGCTTTCAGCCCCAGCATTTT. Variable domain in full (rest from reference TRBV18 and TRBJ1-5): NAGVMQNPRHLVRRRGQEARLRCSPMKGHSHVYWYRQLPEEGLKFMVYLQKENIIDESGMPKERFSAEFPKEGPSILRIQQVVRGDSAAYFCASSAGTGGFQPQHFGDGTRLSIL.